The clone carrying this TCR beta chain was found a few times. A sample-barcoded 5' primer and a J-beta primer mix were used in a second PCR of about 7 to 11 cycles. Every cDNA molecule carried a tag from a template-switch adaptor bearing 12 random nucleotides. TCRdb re-called the 5' RACE reads through MiXCR, storing one row per CDR3 protein. Among some 860,000 distinct CDR3 sequences listed, roughly three fifths were seen once. The sample is drawn from a study of blood T cells in healthy people across ages. There were healthy Caucasian individuals from Russia, aged 6 to 90, serving as donors. V lost 3 bases to trimming and J lost 5 bases, with 13 bases between them. The V gene's germline CDR1 is DFQATT and CDR2 SNEGSKA (reference sequence). This CDR3 is 13 amino acids long.

The receptor was isolated from a man in his forties in good health. The material sequenced was blood. This chain links TRBV20-1 with TRBJ2-5; perhaps TRBD2 as D (6 bases). The CDR3 sequence is CSASDTGGETQYF. CDR3 DNA sequence: TGCAGTGCTAGCGACACTGGAGGGGAGACCCAGTACTTC.